This T cell receptor (beta chain) was identified in a study of regulatory T cells in long-lasting Graves disease. Time point of the sample: newly diagnosed GD, antithyroid drugs for less than 3 months. Following extraction of RNA from PBMCs, that RNA was used to make the TCR library. Combining iRepertoire HTBI primers with Arm-PCR of CDR3 regions, the authors built TCR beta libraries. TCRdb processed the multiplex PCR reads anew with MiXCR; each CDR3 protein has one entry. Of some 370,000 distinct CDR3 sequences in the sample, approximately 12% were seen once. Study-wide results and limits: Preferential use of TRBV28, TRBJ1-2 and TRBJ2-5 was seen in persistent disease. Persistent Graves' patients possessed reduced TCR diversity relative to recently diagnosed ones.

V shed 5 bases, J shed 6 bases, and the junction held 5 bases outside the gene matches. This CDR3 region has 15 residues. The germline V gene encodes CDR1 SEHNR and CDR2 FQNEAQ (reference sequence). Points on this clonotype: Its antigen is unidentified.

A further study also used this sample, focusing on T cells in Graves' hyperthyroidism and ophthalmopathy. As reported in that work: Ophthalmopathy and stable hyperthyroidism were separated by a 13 V-J model. Model predictions of ophthalmopathy came a median approximately seven months before onset.

Source: peripheral blood mononuclear cells (PBMCs), taken at new diagnosis, from a patient treated with antithyroid drugs. The clonotype originates from a woman aged 18 to 35 with Graves disease. The chain links TRBV7-9 to TRBJ2-2; 11 bases agree with TRBD2. CDR3 sequence (DNA): TGTGCCAGCAGCCTGCTTAGCGGGAGGGCCGGGGAGCTGTTTTTT. It yields the protein CASSLLSGRAGELFF.